This TCR beta chain was identified in a study of T-cell reconstitution after alpha-beta-depleted transplantation in children (dated by TCRdb to 2015 to 2016). Study-wide context: Using TCR repertoire profiling, the study followed T-cell immune reconstitution in a quantitative way in children after TCRalphabeta/CD19-depleted allogeneic hematopoietic cell transplantation. What the research found in general, with its limitations: In some patients, the high TCRbeta diversity seen at day 60 was put down to recipient T cells and intrathymic progenitors that had survived conditioning. Apparently early alphabetaT-cell count recovery about two months after transplant reportedly relied on only several hundred rapidly expanded clones derived from non-depleted graft cells. Hyperexpanded clone frequencies declined over subsequent months; after one year, T-cell counts and TCRbeta diversity were mostly attributed to newly produced T cells.

Interpreted using the paper, the treatment or condition label stands for: allogeneic hematopoietic cell transplantation with graft depleted of TCRalphabeta T cells and CD19 B cells. TCRalphabeta/CD19-depleted allogeneic hematopoietic cell grafts were given to the transplant recipients, all of whom were children. This clonotype was seen at least ten times. Its specific antigen is unknown. Base qualities are not provided; no much larger clone lies one nucleotide away. The germline V gene (reference sequence) provides CDR1 DFQATT and CDR2 SNEGSKA. The CDR3 holds 16 amino acids from the cysteine to the phenylalanine. Of the read, only the CDR3 DNA is kept; its 48 bases are in frame from base 1. Trimming costs V 6 bases and J 1 base, and their ends lie 22 bases apart. Library preparation used PCR. The listed sequencing device is Illumina HiSeq 2500. TCR library preparation used molecular barcoding, with unique molecular identifiers applied to normalize quantification of the TCRbeta repertoire. In TCRdb, the public reads were trimmed at Q25 with fastp and aligned with MiXCR, with productive beta chains retained. Rows are unified per CDR3 protein, each entry keeping the most common DNA and genes. This sample holds fewer than 350,000 distinct CDR3 sequences; approximately 10% were observed only once. The top ten hold around 20% of the sample.

This sequence originates from a male patient under 10 years old who had a stem cell transplant for chronic granulomatous disease, so the T cells may come from the graft donor. The chain is assembled from TRBV20-1 and TRBJ2-7, with a weak D call of TRBD2 (6 bases match). The specimen comprised peripheral blood, sampled 180 days after TCRalphabeta/CD19-depleted stem cell transplant. Here is the DNA: TGCAGTGCCGGCAGATCTTGGGGTAGCGGTTCCTACGAGCAGTACTTC. Translated, this is CSAGRSWGSGSYEQYF.